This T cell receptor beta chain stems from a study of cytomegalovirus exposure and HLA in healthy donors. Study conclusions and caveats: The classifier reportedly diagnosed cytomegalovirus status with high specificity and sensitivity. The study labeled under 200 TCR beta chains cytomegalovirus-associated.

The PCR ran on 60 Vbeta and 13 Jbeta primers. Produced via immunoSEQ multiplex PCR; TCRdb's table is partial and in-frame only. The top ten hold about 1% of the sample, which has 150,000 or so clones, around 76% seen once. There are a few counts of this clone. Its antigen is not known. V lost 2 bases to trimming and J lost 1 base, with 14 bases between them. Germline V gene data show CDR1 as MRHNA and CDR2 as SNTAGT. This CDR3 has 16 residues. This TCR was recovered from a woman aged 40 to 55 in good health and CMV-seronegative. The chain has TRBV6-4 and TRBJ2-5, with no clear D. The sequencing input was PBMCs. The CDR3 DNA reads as TGTGCCAGCAGTGACCCTCTTGTCTACCCCCAAGAGACCCAGTACTTC. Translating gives CASSDPLVYPQETQYF.